The entry that follows covers one T cell receptor beta chain sequence. The data were obtained in a study of blood T cell repertoires in COVID-19. The wider study: Samples taken during acute and convalescent COVID-19 were collected in the United States, Italy and Spain.

Produced via immunoSEQ multiplex PCR; TCRdb's table is partial and in-frame only. The sample has approximately 62,000 clones, around four fifths seen once. The material sequenced was peripheral blood. This TCR came from a woman in her forties or fifties with active or convalescent COVID-19.

CDR3 sequence: CASSIGVTGGTDTQYF. The CDR3 bases are TGTGCCAGTAGTATAGGCGTGACAGGGGGCACAGATACGCAGTATTTT. The chain employs TRBV19 and TRBJ2-3; TRBD1 agrees at 8 bases. The germline V gene encodes CDR1 LNHDA and CDR2 SQIVND (reference sequence). The CDR3 has 16 residues. Trimming cost V 1 base and J 1 base; bases outside gene matches: 4.